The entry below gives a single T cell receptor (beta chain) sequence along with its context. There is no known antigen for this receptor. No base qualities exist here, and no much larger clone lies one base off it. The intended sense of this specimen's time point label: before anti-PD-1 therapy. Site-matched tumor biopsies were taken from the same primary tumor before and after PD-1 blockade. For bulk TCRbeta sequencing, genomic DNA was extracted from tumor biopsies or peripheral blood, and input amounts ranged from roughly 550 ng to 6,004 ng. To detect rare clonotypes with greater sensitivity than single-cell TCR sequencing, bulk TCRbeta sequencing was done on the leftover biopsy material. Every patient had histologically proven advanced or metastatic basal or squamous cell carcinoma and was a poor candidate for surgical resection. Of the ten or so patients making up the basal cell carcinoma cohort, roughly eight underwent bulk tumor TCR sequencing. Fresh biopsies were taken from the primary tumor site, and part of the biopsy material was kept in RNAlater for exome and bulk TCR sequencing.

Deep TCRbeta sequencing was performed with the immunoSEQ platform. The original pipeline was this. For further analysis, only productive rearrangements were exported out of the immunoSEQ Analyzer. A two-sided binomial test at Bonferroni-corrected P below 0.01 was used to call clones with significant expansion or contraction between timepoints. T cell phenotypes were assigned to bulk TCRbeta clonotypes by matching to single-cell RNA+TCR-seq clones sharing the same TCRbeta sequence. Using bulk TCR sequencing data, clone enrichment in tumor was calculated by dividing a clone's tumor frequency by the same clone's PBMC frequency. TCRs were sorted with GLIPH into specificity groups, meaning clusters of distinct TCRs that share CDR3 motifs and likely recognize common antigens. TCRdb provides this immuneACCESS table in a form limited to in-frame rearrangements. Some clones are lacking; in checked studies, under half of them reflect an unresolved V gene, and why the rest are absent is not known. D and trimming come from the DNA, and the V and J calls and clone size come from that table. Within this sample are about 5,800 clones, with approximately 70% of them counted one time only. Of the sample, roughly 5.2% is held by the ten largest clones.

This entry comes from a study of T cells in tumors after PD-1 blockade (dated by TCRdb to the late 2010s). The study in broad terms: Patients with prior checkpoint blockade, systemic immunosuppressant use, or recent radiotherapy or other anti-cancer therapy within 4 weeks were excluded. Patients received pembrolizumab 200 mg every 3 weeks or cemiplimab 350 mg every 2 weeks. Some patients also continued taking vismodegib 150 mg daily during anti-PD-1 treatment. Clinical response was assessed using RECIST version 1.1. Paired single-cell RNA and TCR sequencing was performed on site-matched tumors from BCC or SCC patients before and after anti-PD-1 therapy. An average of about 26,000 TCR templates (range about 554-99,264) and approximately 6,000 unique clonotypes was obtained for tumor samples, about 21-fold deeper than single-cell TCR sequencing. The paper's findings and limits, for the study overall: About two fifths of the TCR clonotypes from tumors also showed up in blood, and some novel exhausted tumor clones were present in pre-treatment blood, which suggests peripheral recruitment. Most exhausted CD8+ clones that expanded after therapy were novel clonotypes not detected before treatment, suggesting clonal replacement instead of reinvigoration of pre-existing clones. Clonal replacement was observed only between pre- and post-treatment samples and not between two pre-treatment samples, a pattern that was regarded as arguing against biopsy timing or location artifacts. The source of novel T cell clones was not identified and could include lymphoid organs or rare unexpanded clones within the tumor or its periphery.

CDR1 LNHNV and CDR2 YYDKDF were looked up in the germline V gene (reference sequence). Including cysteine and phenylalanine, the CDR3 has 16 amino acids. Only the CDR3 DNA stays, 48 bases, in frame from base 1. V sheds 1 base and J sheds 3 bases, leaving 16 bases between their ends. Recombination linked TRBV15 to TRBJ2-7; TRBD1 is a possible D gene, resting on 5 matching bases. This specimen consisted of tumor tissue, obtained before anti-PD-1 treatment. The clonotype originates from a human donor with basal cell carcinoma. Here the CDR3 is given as CATSRGRVQVNYEQYF. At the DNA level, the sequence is TGTGCCACCAGCAGAGGCCGGGTACAGGTAAACTACGAGCAGTACTTC.